This TCR beta chain emerged from a study of preoperative IRX-2 immunotherapy in early breast cancer. TCRdb's table, derived via immunoSEQ multiplex PCR, lists solely in-frame clones and lacks some. This table has about 25,000 clones, 75% to 85% appearing once. Regarding treatment: preoperative locoregional IRX-2 cytokine immunotherapy. Patients received preoperative, locoregional IRX-2 cytokine immunotherapy in a phase Ib study. Per germline, CDR1 SGHVS and CDR2 FNYEAQ. V shed 3 bases and J shed 0 bases, with 15 bases lying between them. CDR3 length: 18 amino acids. This sequence joins TRBV7-6 and TRBJ2-6; D gene unclear. The clonotype comes from a human donor with breast cancer. Source: lymph node tissue, taken after IRX-2 immunotherapy. The CDR3 reads CASSLSTESHSGANVLTF. The CDR3 coding sequence is TGTGCCAGCAGCTTGAGTACAGAGTCGCACTCTGGGGCCAACGTCCTGACTTTC.